This passage covers 23 T cell receptor beta chains from one sample sequenced in a study of cytomegalovirus exposure and HLA in healthy donors. This PCR relied on a set of 60 Vbeta primers and 13 Jbeta primers. The table came from immunoSEQ multiplex PCR; TCRdb's copy has only in-frame clones and leaves some out. The sample holds some 150,000 clones. The sequenced material came from PBMCs. The receptors were gathered from a young woman in good health and CMV-seronegative.

The rearrangement uses TRBV4-1 and TRBJ2-1; D is uncertain. CDR3 length: 13 residues. Looked up from germline, CDR1 is MGHRA and CDR2 is YSYEKL. V gave up 5 bases and J gave up 5 bases, with 10 bases separating them. CDR3 loop: CASSWAPDNEQFF. Written as DNA, the CDR3 is TGCGCCAGCAGCTGGGCCCCGGACAATGAGCAGTTCTTC.

This chain links TRBV18 with TRBJ1-5; D is uncertain. The CDR3 runs 15 residues. Trimming removed 2 bases at V and 0 bases at J, with 8 bases between. Looked up from germline, CDR1 is KGHSH and CDR2 is LQKENI. CDR3 coding DNA: TGTGCCAGCTCACCAACCCGGGATAGCAATCAGCCCCAGCATTTT. Its translation: CASSPTRDSNQPQHF.

The V and J genes are TRBV30 and TRBJ1-3; 7 nucleotides match TRBD1. CDR1 is GTSNPN, CDR2 SVGIG, per germline (reference sequence). The trim removed 0 bases at V and 3 bases at J, leaving 5 bases unmatched. The CDR3 is 15 residues long. CDR3 loop: CAWSVGRGNGNTIYF. The DNA of the CDR3 is TGTGCCTGGAGTGTAGGCAGGGGGAATGGAAACACCATATATTTT.

V is TRBV18 and J is TRBJ2-7; the match to TRBD1 covers 7 bases. Trimming removed 3 bases from V and 1 base from J; junction bases left unmatched: 6. Germline lookup yields CDR1 KGHSH and CDR2 LQKENI. The CDR3 covers 15 residues. CDR3 loop: CASSPYEGASYEQYF. The DNA of the CDR3 is TGTGCCAGCTCACCCTATGAGGGGGCGTCCTACGAGCAGTACTTC.

This chain uses TRBV5-1 with TRBJ2-1; D is possibly TRBD2 (6 bases). V lost 2 bases and J 5 bases, leaving 14 bases between the germline ends. Germline loops: CDR1 SGHRS, CDR2 YFSETQ. The length of the CDR3 is 15 residues. The CDR3 loop reads CASSLSTGLHNEQFF. In DNA, the CDR3 is TGCGCCAGCAGCTTAAGTACGGGACTCCACAATGAGCAGTTCTTC.

The gene calls are TRBV9 and TRBJ2-1; 7 bases fit TRBD1. Germline CDR1 SGDLS, CDR2 YYNGEE. CDR3 length: 15 amino acids. With 0 bases clipped from V and 5 bases from J, the junction kept 5 bases outside the gene matches. CDR3 in DNA: TGTGCCAGCAGCGTAGCGGGACAGATAAACAATGAGCAGTTCTTC. Amino acid sequence: CASSVAGQINNEQFF.

The rearrangement links TRBV10-2 to TRBJ2-1; D uncertain. Germline V CDR1 and CDR2: WSHSY, SAAADI. CDR3 length: 12 amino acids. V lost 7 bases and J 10 bases, leaving 14 bases between the germline ends. The CDR3: CASTERIQEQFF. In DNA form, the CDR3 reads TGCGCCAGCACAGAGAGGATACAAGAGCAGTTCTTC.

The chain combines TRBV30 with TRBJ2-4; TRBD1 might be the D (5 bases). CDR3 length equals 12 residues. Germline CDR1 and CDR2: GTSNPN and SVGIG (reference sequence). The V and J ends lost 5 bases and 3 bases respectively, with 8 bases between them. CDR3 loop: CAWDTGKNIQYF. CDR3 DNA: TGTGCCTGGGACACAGGCAAAAACATTCAGTACTTC.

The V gene is TRBV29-1, the J gene TRBJ2-7; the D is unclear. The V end was cut by 2 bases, the J end by 6 bases, with 8 bases between. CDR3 size: 11 residues. CDR1 SQVTM and CDR2 ANQGSEA come from the germline V gene. The CDR3 loop is CSVESGFEQYF. The CDR3 coding sequence is TGCAGCGTTGAATCGGGTTTCGAGCAGTACTTC.

The gene calls are TRBV5-1 and TRBJ2-2, with TRBD2 matching 7 bases. The V gene end was trimmed by 0 bases and the J gene end by 6 bases; junction bases not matched to a gene: 8. Germline V gene lookup returns CDR1 SGHRS and CDR2 YFSETQ. The CDR3 has 16 amino acids. CDR3 coding DNA: TGCGCCAGCAGCTTGGTGCGACTAGCCTCGGCCGGGGAGCTGTTTTTT. Amino acid sequence: CASSLVRLASAGELFF. The entire variable domain, with the rest obtained from reference TRBV5-1 and TRBJ2-2, is as follows: KAGVTQTPRYLIKTRGQQVTLSCSPISGHRSVSWYQQTPGQGLQFLFEYFSETQRNKGNFPGRFSGRQFSNSRSEMNVSTLELGDSALYLCASSLVRLASAGELFFGEGSRLTVL.

The chain combines TRBV7-9 with TRBJ2-3; weak D call: TRBD2 (6 bases). CDR3 size: 16 residues. Trimming shortened V by 2 bases and J by 0 bases, and 12 bases separated the two germline ends. CDR1 is SEHNR and CDR2 is FQNEAQ in the germline V gene (reference sequence). This CDR3 is CASSLISGSSTDTQYF. CDR3 coding DNA: TGTGCCAGCAGCTTAATTAGCGGTTCTAGCACAGATACGCAGTATTTT.

V and J are TRBV2 and TRBJ2-2; no reliable D call. Germline V CDR1 and CDR2: SNHLY, FYNNEI. Trimming shortened V by 6 bases and J by 5 bases, and 13 bases separated the two germline ends. The CDR3 covers 14 residues. The CDR3 loop reads CASRELGPTGELFF. CDR3 bases: TGTGCCAGCAGGGAACTCGGTCCGACCGGGGAGCTGTTTTTT.

V is TRBV27 and J is TRBJ1-2; D is undetermined. The germline CDR1 and CDR2 sequences are MNHEY and SMNVEV (reference sequence). V lost 0 bases to trimming and J lost 1 base, with 12 bases between them. The CDR3 extends over 16 amino acids. Here the CDR3 DNA reads TGTGCCAGCAGTTTATCCCTAGACGATCTTAACTATGGCTACACCTTC. Translation: CASSLSLDDLNYGYTF.

The chain links TRBV21-1 to TRBJ2-7; whether TRBD2, the table's D call, matches the DNA was not checked. TRBV21-1 is designated a pseudogene. The CDR3 loop spans 15 amino acids. The CDR3 coding sequence is TGTGCCAGCAGCAAATTAATTATGACTAGCGGGCAGGCGTACGTC. As protein: CASSKLIMTSGQAYV.

The chain combines TRBV28 with TRBJ1-3; no reliable D call. Germline loops: CDR1 MDHEN, CDR2 SYDVKM. The length of the CDR3 is 16 residues. The ends were cut back, 1 base at V and 0 bases at J, with 10 bases in the middle. CDR3 coding DNA: TGTGCCAGCAGTTTATTGCCAGGCAACTCTGGAAACACCATATATTTT. Translating it yields CASSLLPGNSGNTIYF.

The chain couples TRBV6-1 to TRBJ2-7; D might be TRBD2 (6 bases). The germline V and J ends were trimmed by 5 bases and 2 bases, with 16 bases remaining between them. The CDR3 extends over 15 amino acids. Germline loops: CDR1 MNHNS, CDR2 SASEGT. As DNA, the CDR3 is TGTGCCAGCAGTCCACCGCGGGGCCCTCCCTACGAGCAGTACTTC. Translating it yields CASSPPRGPPYEQYF.

This chain links TRBV6-8 with TRBJ2-7; TRBD2 is a possible D gene (5 bases). Germline CDR1 is MNHGY and CDR2 is SAAAGT. With 9 bases removed from V and 0 bases from J, the gap between germline ends came to 24 bases. CDR3 size: 17 residues. The CDR3 sequence is CARQGWLACLHSYEQYF. The CDR3 DNA reads TGTGCCAGACAAGGGTGGCTAGCCTGCCTTCACTCCTACGAGCAGTACTTC.

J is TRBJ1-2 and V is TRBV11-2; TRBD1 matches at 7 bases. Losses at the gene ends were 5 bases for V and 5 bases for J; bases not matched to a gene: 11. The length of the CDR3 is 15 residues. Germline CDR1 and CDR2: SGHAT and FQNNGV. The CDR3: CASSHRDRNDYGYTF. The DNA of the CDR3 is TGTGCCAGCAGCCACCGGGACAGAAACGATTATGGCTACACCTTC.

The chain employs TRBV11-3 and TRBJ2-2, with 8 positions matching TRBD2. Germline V gene lookup returns CDR1 SGHNT and CDR2 YENEEA. The CDR3 runs to 15 residues. V trimming: 5 bases; J trimming: 4 bases; junction bases outside the gene matches: 6. CDR3 protein: CASSLRTSSTGELFF. CDR3 nucleotides: TGTGCCAGCAGCCTAAGGACTAGCTCCACCGGGGAGCTGTTTTTT. Filled out from reference TRBV11-3 and TRBJ2-2, the complete variable domain reads EAGVVQSPRYKIIEKKQPVAFWCNPISGHNTLYWYLQNLGQGPELLIRYENEEAVDDSQLPKDRFSAERLKGVDSTLKIQPAELGDSAVYLCASSLRTSSTGELFFGEGSRLTVL.

The V gene is TRBV27, the J gene TRBJ2-3, with 10 bases lining up with TRBD2. The CDR3 is 19 residues long. The germline V gene has CDR1 MNHEY and CDR2 SMNVEV (reference sequence). J gave up 0 bases and V 1 base, and 10 bases lay outside the gene matches. CDR3 amino acids: CASSLLPLTSGTSTDTQYF. CDR3 DNA sequence: TGTGCCAGCAGTTTATTGCCGCTAACTAGCGGGACTAGCACAGATACGCAGTATTTT.

V and J are TRBV4-1 and TRBJ2-2, with D perhaps TRBD1 (7 bases). In germline, CDR1 is MGHRA, CDR2 YSYEKL. The V gene lost 1 base and the J gene lost 6 bases, with 12 bases spanning the gap. CDR3 length: 15 amino acids. CDR3 sequence (DNA): TGCGCCAGCAGCCAAGCGACAGGGAGGTCCGGGGAGCTGTTTTTT. Translating gives CASSQATGRSGELFF.

This rearrangement joins TRBV10-1 to TRBJ2-1, with D possibly being TRBD2 (6 bases). Germline-derived CDR1 and CDR2 are WNHNN and SYGVQD (reference sequence). V was trimmed by 0 bases and J by 8 bases, leaving 11 bases between them. The CDR3 totals 14 residues. The CDR3, as DNA: TGCGCCAGCAGTGAGTCGATGGAGGGTGATGAGCAGTTCTTC. Protein sequence: CASSESMEGDEQFF.

The chain uses TRBV18 and TRBJ1-5; possibly TRBD1 for D (5 bases). The germline CDR1 and CDR2 sequences are KGHSH and LQKENI. This CDR3 comprises 14 residues. With 2 bases removed from V and 3 bases from J, the gap between germline ends came to 8 bases. This CDR3 is CASSPRQSNQPQHF. CDR3 DNA sequence: TGTGCCAGCTCACCAAGACAGTCCAATCAGCCCCAGCATTTT.